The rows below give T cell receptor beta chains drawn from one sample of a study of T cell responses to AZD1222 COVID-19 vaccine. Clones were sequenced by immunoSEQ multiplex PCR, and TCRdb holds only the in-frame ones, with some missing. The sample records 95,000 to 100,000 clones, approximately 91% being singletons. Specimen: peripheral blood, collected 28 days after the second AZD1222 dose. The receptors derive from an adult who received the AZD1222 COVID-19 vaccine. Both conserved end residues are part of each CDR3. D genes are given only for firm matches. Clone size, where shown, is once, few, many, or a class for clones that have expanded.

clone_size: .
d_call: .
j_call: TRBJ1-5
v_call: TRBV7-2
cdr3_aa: CASSLGRGSGQPQHF

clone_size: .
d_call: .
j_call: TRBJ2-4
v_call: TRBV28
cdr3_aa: CASSTPGRKNIQYF

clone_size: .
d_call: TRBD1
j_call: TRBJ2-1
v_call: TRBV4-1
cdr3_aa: CASSQGQGGYDEQFF

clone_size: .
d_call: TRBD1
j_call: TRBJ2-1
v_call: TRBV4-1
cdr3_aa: CASSQEGRGLWNEQFF

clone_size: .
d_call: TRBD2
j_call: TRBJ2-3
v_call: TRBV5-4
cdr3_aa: CASSLPSSGRRTDTQYF

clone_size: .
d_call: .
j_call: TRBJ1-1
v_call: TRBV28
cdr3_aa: CASRAETNTEAFF

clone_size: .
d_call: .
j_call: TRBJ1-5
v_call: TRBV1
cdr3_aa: CTSNSQPQHF

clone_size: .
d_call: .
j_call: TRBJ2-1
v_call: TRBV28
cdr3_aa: CASSLGRRDHNEQFF

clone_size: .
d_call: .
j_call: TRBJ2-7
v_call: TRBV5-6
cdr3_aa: CASSFVATYEQYF

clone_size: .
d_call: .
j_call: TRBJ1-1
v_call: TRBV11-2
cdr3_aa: CASSRRRGTADTEAFF

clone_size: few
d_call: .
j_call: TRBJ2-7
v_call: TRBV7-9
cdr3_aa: CASSLDLDGDYEQYF

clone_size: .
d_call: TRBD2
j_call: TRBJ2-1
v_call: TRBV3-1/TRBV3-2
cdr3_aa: CASSQEVGGANEQFF

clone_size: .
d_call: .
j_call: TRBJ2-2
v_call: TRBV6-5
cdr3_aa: CASTEPGELFF

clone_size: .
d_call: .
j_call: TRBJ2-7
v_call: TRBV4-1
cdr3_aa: CASSQEGGSRAYEQYF

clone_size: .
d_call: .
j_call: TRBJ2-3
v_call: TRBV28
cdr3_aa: CASRGGQIITDTQYF

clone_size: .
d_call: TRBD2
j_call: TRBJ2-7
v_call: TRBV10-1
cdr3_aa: CASSGGLAGSYEQYF

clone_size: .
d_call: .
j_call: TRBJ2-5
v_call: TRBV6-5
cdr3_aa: CASSYSTNGETQYF

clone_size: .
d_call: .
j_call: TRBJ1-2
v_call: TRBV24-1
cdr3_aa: CAPTGSYGYTF

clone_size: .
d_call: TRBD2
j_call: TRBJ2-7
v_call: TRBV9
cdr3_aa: CASSVAGLAVYEQYF

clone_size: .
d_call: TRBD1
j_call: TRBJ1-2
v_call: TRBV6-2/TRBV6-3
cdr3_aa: CASSLTGSGDYTF

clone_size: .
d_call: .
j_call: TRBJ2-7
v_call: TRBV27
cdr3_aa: CASSRVFSYEQYF

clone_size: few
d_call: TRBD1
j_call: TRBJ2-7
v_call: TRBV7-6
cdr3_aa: CASSSGQGGSYEQYF

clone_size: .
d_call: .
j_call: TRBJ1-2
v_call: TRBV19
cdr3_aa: CASRQTGTRYGYTF

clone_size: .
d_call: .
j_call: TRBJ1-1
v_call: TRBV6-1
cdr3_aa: CASSEGPARPEAFF

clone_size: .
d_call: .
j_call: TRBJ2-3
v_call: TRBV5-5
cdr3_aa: CASSLARSTDTQYF

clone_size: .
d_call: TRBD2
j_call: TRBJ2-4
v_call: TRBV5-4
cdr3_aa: CAYAAGESNIQYF

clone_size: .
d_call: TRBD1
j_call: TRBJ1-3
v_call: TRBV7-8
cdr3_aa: CASSQDRVLFGVGNTIYF

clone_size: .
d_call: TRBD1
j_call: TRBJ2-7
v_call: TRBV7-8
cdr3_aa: CASSLVRDRGSEQYF

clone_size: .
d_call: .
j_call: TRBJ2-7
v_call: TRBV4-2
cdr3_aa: CASSQAPPGAYEQYF

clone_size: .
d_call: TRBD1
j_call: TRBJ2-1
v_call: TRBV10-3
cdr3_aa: CAISRDSTNNEQFF